This T cell receptor beta chain was found in a study of blood T cell repertoires in COVID-19 (TCRdb year 2020). Background on the whole study: The collaborator samples originated in the United States, Italy and Spain and spanned the acute and convalescent phases of COVID-19. Where available, HLA class I and class II types were taken from metadata supplied by the sample provider and were not determined by assay-based typing. Nearly every sample came with metadata listing a de-identified subject ID, COVID-19 status, age in years and sex. The material from the prospective study consisted of cDNA or gDNA derived from T cells, B-cell-depleted T cells, or PBMCs. Deeply sampled blood TCRbeta repertoires from subjects exposed to, actively infected with, or recovered from COVID-19 were included in the dataset. The repertoires were released in a freely available public database meant as a resource for research on the immune response to SARS-CoV-2. The samples were drawn from two sources: the first 160 participants of the ongoing ImmuneRACE study, and 1,000 to 1,500 subjects contributed by 6 global collaborators. Points the paper makes about the study in general: Clinical and demographic metadata were provided uncurated, with the amount varying by source and participant.

TCRbeta CDR3 regions were amplified from genomic DNA using the immunoSEQ Assay, a bias-controlled multiplex PCR. On the authors' methods: The number of nucleated cells in each sample was estimated from the amplification of reference gene primers within the assay. To quantify the absolute abundance of each unique TCRbeta CDR3 rearrangement, sequence reads were collapsed and filtered. For each sample, productive Simpson clonality was calculated as the square root of Simpson's diversity index over productive rearrangements. TCRdb took over this immuneACCESS table, retaining in-frame rearrangements with V and J assigned. Such tables are incomplete; in checked studies, under half of the missing clones stem from an unresolved V gene, and the remainder is unexplained. The DNA gave D and trimming, while V, J and clone size come from that table. Present in this sample are a few hundred thousand clones, 88% of which were seen just once. Of the sample, more than 6.5% is held by the ten largest clones.

A second Seattle source provided samples from volunteer blood donors who had recovered from COVID-19. Each collaborating institution followed its own protocols to collect whole blood in K2EDTA tubes. For TCRbeta analysis, collaborators shipped samples as frozen whole blood, isolated PBMCs, or DNA extracted from either of those sample types. This clone was seen a single time. Its target antigen remains unknown. No base-level quality is on record; no much larger clone is a single base apart. V drops 3 bases and J drops 3 bases, leaving 11 bases in between. From the cysteine up to the phenylalanine, the CDR3 has a length of 14 residues. Kept here is only the CDR3 DNA, which spans 42 bases and is read in frame from base 1. The germline V gene (reference sequence) gives CDR1 as GTSNPN and CDR2 as SVGIG.

The TCR originated in a woman aged 25 to 39 who had recovered from COVID-19. Input material: peripheral blood. The chain is assembled from TRBV30 and TRBJ1-4, and perhaps TRBD1 as D gene, on 6 matching bases. The sequenced DNA is TGTGCCTGGAGGGGGTGGGGGCCTAATGAAAAACTGTTTTTT. Its protein reads: CAWRGWGPNEKLFF. Supplemented by the reference TRBV30 and TRBJ1-4 proteins around the CDR3, the complete variable domain is SQTIHQWPATLVQPVGSPLSLECTVEGTSNPNLYWYRQAAGRGLQLLFYSVGIGQISSEVPQNLSASRPQDRQFILSSKKLLLSDSGFYLCAWRGWGPNEKLFFGSGTQLSVL.